The 26 T cell receptor beta chains listed next were all sequenced from one sample in a study of blood T cell repertoires in COVID-19. TCRdb's table, derived via immunoSEQ multiplex PCR, lists solely in-frame clones and lacks some. In the table there are about 110,000 clones, 80% to 90% of which are singletons. What was sequenced was peripheral blood. Receptors originate from a woman in her sixties or seventies with acute or convalescent COVID-19.

The V call is TRBV29-1, the J call TRBJ1-2, with D possibly being TRBD1 (6 bases). The CDR3 is made up of 14 amino acids. Germline lookup yields CDR1 SQVTM and CDR2 ANQGSEA. V was shortened by 4 bases and J by 4 bases, with 16 bases between the two germline ends. The CDR3 bases are TGCAGCGTTGCGGGACAAAAAGTTTCCTATGGCTACACCTTC. As protein: CSVAGQKVSYGYTF.

The chain uses TRBV27 and TRBJ1-1; TRBD1 is a possible D gene (6 bases). Germline V CDR1 and CDR2: MNHEY, SMNVEV (reference sequence). The V and J ends lost 4 bases and 4 bases respectively, with 16 bases between them. This CDR3 is 15 amino acids long. CDR3 nucleotide sequence: TGTGCCAGCAGTTCCACAGGGTGGGGTGGCACTGAAGCTTTCTTT. Residues: CASSSTGWGGTEAFF.

The chain joins TRBV9 to TRBJ2-2, with 10 bases lining up with TRBD1. Trimming at V came to 3 bases and at J to 3 bases, leaving 5 bases not matched to a gene. The CDR3 is 16 amino acids. CDR1 is SGDLS and CDR2 is YYNGEE in the germline V gene. The CDR3 DNA reads TGTGCCAGCAGCGCGCGGGGGACAGGGGACACCGGGGAGCTGTTTTTT. Encoded protein: CASSARGTGDTGELFF.

V is TRBV5-4 and J is TRBJ1-6; D not certain. Trimming stripped 4 bases from V and 0 bases from J, with 14 bases between. Germline-derived CDR1 and CDR2 are SGHNT and YYREEE (reference sequence). This CDR3 has 17 residues. This CDR3 is CASSPRTASSYNSPLHF. The CDR3 DNA sequence: TGTGCCAGCAGCCCGAGGACTGCGAGCTCCTATAATTCACCCCTCCACTTT.

V and J are TRBV28 and TRBJ2-2, with 7 bases identical to TRBD2. With 3 bases clipped from V and 3 bases from J, the junction kept 4 bases outside the gene matches. In germline, CDR1 is MDHEN, CDR2 SYDVKM. The CDR3 has 15 amino acids. The CDR3 reads CASSLRGTYTGELFF. The CDR3 DNA is TGTGCCAGCAGTTTGCGGGGGACCTACACCGGGGAGCTGTTTTTT.

The V and J genes are TRBV10-3 and TRBJ2-3, with 7 bases aligning to TRBD1. This CDR3 spans 15 amino acids. V was pared by 5 bases and J by 2 bases, with 7 bases of the junction left unmatched. Germline lookup yields CDR1 ENHRY and CDR2 SYGVKD. Here the CDR3 reads CAISNTGEFTDTQYF. CDR3 nucleotides: TGTGCCATCAGTAATACAGGGGAATTCACAGATACGCAGTATTTT.

The chain employs TRBV4-1 and TRBJ2-7; D is unresolved. Germline assignment: CDR1 MGHRA and CDR2 YSYEKL. The CDR3 is 14 amino acids. V was shortened by 2 bases and J by 6 bases, with 14 bases between the two germline ends. Here the CDR3 reads CASSQPNPTGEQYF. The CDR3, as DNA: TGCGCCAGCAGCCAACCTAACCCGACTGGCGAGCAGTACTTC.

As to this clone: Other DNA variants within this sample encode the same CDR3. The rearrangement uses TRBV18 and TRBJ1-1; tentatively, D is TRBD1 (5 bases). V lost 6 bases and J 1 base, leaving 12 bases between the germline ends. There are 14 residues in the CDR3. Looked up from germline, CDR1 is KGHSH and CDR2 is LQKENI. The CDR3 reads CASSPDSQNTEAFF. The CDR3 DNA reads TGTGCCAGCTCCCCCGACAGCCAGAACACTGAAGCTTTCTTT.

The chain recombines TRBV5-1 with TRBJ2-3; D not resolved. Germline assignment: CDR1 SGHRS and CDR2 YFSETQ. This CDR3 is built from 13 residues. V lost 2 bases and J 2 bases, leaving 6 bases between the germline ends. The CDR3, as DNA: TGCGCCAGCAGCTTCACTTTCACAGATACGCAGTATTTT. Protein product: CASSFTFTDTQYF.

The count of this clone is one. The chain links TRBV19 to TRBJ2-5; 10 positions match TRBD1. Germline assignment: CDR1 LNHDA and CDR2 SQIVND (reference sequence). V lost 3 bases, J lost 7 bases, and 8 bases stayed unmatched. This CDR3 comprises 15 residues. The CDR3 region has the DNA TGTGCCAGTAGTATTCGGACAGGACAGGGGGGGACCCAGTACTTC. Its protein is CASSIRTGQGGTQYF.

The chain is built from TRBV7-9 and TRBJ1-2, with 7 nucleotides matching TRBD1. This CDR3 contains 13 residues. J lost 7 bases, V lost 1 base, and 3 bases had no gene match. Germline V CDR1 and CDR2: SEHNR, FQNEAQ (reference sequence). The DNA of the CDR3 is TGTGCCAGCAGCTTAGGGGACAGAGGTGGCTACACCTTC. Protein: CASSLGDRGGYTF.

The V and J genes are TRBV28 and TRBJ1-2; no definite D call. Germline V gene sequence: CDR1 MDHEN, CDR2 SYDVKM. V was shortened by 3 bases and J by 0 bases, with 8 bases between the two germline ends. The CDR3 has 14 amino acids. CDR3 protein: CASSFSRANYGYTF. CDR3 DNA: TGTGCCAGCAGTTTCAGTCGGGCTAACTATGGCTACACCTTC.

The CDR3: CASSIMGGRNTIYF. In DNA form, the CDR3 reads TGTGCCAGTAGTATAATGGGAGGTAGAAACACCATATATTTT. The rearrangement uses TRBV19 and TRBJ1-3; D unclear. The CDR3 has 14 amino acids. Germline CDR1 reads LNHDA; CDR2 reads SQIVND (reference sequence). Deletions cut 2 bases from V and 5 bases from J, with 10 bases between.

CDR3 sequence: CASSRYIETRYSPLHF. The DNA for the CDR3 is TGTGCCAGTAGTCGATATATAGAGACACGTTATTCACCCCTCCACTTT. The chain carries TRBV19 and TRBJ1-6; D not resolved. CDR1 LNHDA and CDR2 SQIVND come from the germline V gene (reference sequence). This CDR3 has 16 residues. Deletions cut 5 bases from V and 8 bases from J, with 19 bases between.

The chain's CDR3 is CASSAWGQNQPQHF. In nucleotides, the CDR3 is TGTGCCAGCAGTGCCTGGGGACAGAATCAGCCCCAGCATTTT. This rearrangement joins TRBV27 to TRBJ1-5, with TRBD1 matching over 7 bases. The germline gives CDR1 MNHEY, CDR2 SMNVEV (reference sequence). Trimming took 5 bases from V and 4 from J; bases not matched to a gene: 5. This CDR3 comprises 14 residues.

This clone occurred once. The chain combines TRBV5-1 with TRBJ1-1; the match to TRBD1 covers 8 bases. Trimming cost V 3 bases and J 7 bases; bases outside gene matches: 8. Germline CDR1 SGHRS, CDR2 YFSETQ. The CDR3 is 14 residues long. CDR3 sequence reads: CASSWGQDSNEAFF. CDR3 in DNA: TGCGCCAGCAGCTGGGGACAGGACAGTAATGAAGCTTTCTTT.

This chain connects TRBV11-3 to TRBJ2-3; TRBD2 matches at 15 bases. This CDR3 spans 17 amino acids. V dropped 4 bases and J dropped 1; count of bases not matched to a gene: 3. Germline lookup yields CDR1 SGHNT and CDR2 YENEEA. The DNA for the CDR3 is TGTGCCAGCAGCTGGGGACTAGCGGGGGGAGGCACAGATACGCAGTATTTT. Its protein is CASSWGLAGGGTDTQYF.

The chain links TRBV18 to TRBJ2-5; TRBD2 matches at 8 bases. CDR3 length: 16 amino acids. J gave up 5 bases and V 1 base, and 9 bases lay outside the gene matches. Looked up from germline, CDR1 is KGHSH and CDR2 is LQKENI. CDR3 nucleotide sequence: TGTGCCAGCTCACCACGGGGGCGGGGGGTTTTCGAGACCCAGTACTTC. Its translation is CASSPRGRGVFETQYF.

The chain couples TRBV7-2 to TRBJ1-2; 9 bases are shared with TRBD1. The V gene's germline CDR1 is SGHTA and CDR2 FQGNSA. The junction had 2 bases not matched to a gene; V was cut back by 5 bases and J by 1 base. The CDR3 length is 14 residues. The CDR3 region is CASSQTGGNYGYTF. DNA of the CDR3: TGTGCCAGCAGCCAGACAGGGGGTAACTATGGCTACACCTTC.

This sequence joins TRBV6-2 or TRBV6-3 and TRBJ2-6, with a tentative D call TRBD1 (5 bases). The CDR3 loop spans 15 amino acids. Trimming shortened V by 2 bases and J by 2 bases, and 7 bases separated the two germline ends. Germline CDR1 is MNHEY and CDR2 is SVGEGT. DNA of the CDR3: TGTGCCAGCAGTTACGTGACAGCTGGGGCCAACGTCCTGACTTTC. Residues: CASSYVTAGANVLTF.

The chain has TRBV6-1 and TRBJ1-3; possible D gene TRBD1, 5 bases. Trimming pared 3 bases from V and 0 bases from J, leaving 6 bases between. This CDR3 is built from 14 residues. The germline CDR1 and CDR2 sequences are MNHNS and SASEGT. CDR3 sequence: CASSEGGSGNTIYF. CDR3 bases: TGTGCCAGCAGTGAGGGGGGCTCTGGAAACACCATATATTTT.

V usage is TRBV15 and J usage is TRBJ2-1, with 9 bases matching TRBD1. Trimming cost V 5 bases and J 8 bases; bases outside gene matches: 4. Germline lookup yields CDR1 LNHNV and CDR2 YYDKDF (reference sequence). The CDR3 covers 13 residues. The CDR3 protein is CATSYHRGHEQFF. The CDR3 nucleotides are TGTGCCACCAGCTACCACAGGGGGCATGAGCAGTTCTTC.

This clone showed up just once. V is TRBV24-1 and J is TRBJ2-3, with a tentative D call TRBD2 (5 bases). CDR1 KGHDR and CDR2 SFDVKD come from the germline V gene. V dropped 7 bases and J dropped 0 bases, with 10 bases sitting between them. This CDR3 comprises 14 residues. DNA for the CDR3: TGTGCCACCAGCTACCCGGGAAGCACAGATACGCAGTATTTT. Translating gives CATSYPGSTDTQYF.

The table lists this clone with a count of one. The chain recombines TRBV2 with TRBJ2-7; TRBD2 is a possible D gene (5 bases). V dropped 3 bases and J dropped 4 bases, with 16 bases sitting between them. The CDR3 spans 15 residues. Germline V lookup: CDR1 SNHLY, CDR2 FYNNEI. CDR3 residues: CASSDGSSGPYEQYF. As DNA, the CDR3 is TGTGCCAGCAGTGATGGGTCCAGCGGACCTTACGAGCAGTACTTC.

The chain combines TRBV6-1 with TRBJ2-3; weak D call: TRBD1 (6 bases). The CDR3 contains 14 residues. The V gene lost 2 bases and the J gene lost 2 bases, with 8 bases spanning the gap. Germline V gene sequence: CDR1 MNHNS, CDR2 SASEGT. CDR3 loop: CASSEYRDTDTQYF. DNA for the CDR3: TGTGCCAGCAGTGAATACAGGGACACAGATACGCAGTATTTT.

The chain is built from TRBV24-1 and TRBJ1-1; no clear D. In germline, CDR1 is KGHDR, CDR2 SFDVKD. Trimming pared 3 bases from V and 4 bases from J, leaving 14 bases between. The CDR3 is made up of 15 amino acids. For the CDR3, the DNA is TGTGCCACCAGTGATCGGGCGGGCGGACGCACTGAAGCTTTCTTT. Protein product: CATSDRAGGRTEAFF.